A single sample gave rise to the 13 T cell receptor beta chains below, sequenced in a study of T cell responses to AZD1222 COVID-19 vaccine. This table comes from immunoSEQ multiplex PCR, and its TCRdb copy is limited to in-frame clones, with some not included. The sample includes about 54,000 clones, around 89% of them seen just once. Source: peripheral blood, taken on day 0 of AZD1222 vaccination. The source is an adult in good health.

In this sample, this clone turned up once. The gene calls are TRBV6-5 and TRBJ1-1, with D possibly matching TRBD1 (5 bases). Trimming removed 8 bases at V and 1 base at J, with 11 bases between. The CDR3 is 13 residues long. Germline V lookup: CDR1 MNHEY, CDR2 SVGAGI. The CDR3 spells CASERQPNTEAFF. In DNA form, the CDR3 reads TGTGCCAGCGAACGACAGCCGAACACTGAAGCTTTCTTT.

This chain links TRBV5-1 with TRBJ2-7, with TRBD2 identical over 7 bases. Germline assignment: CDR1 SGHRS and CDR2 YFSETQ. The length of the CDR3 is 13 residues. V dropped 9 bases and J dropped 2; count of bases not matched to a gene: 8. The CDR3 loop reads CATSPGGTYEQYF. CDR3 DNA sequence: TGCGCCACCTCCCCCGGGGGGACCTACGAGCAGTACTTC.

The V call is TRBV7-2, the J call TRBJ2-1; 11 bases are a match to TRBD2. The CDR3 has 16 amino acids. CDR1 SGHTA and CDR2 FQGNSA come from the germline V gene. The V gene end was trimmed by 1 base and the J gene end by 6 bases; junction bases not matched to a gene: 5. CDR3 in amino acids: CASSLVGLAGSNEQFF. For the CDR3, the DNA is TGTGCCAGCAGCTTAGTCGGACTAGCGGGTTCCAATGAGCAGTTCTTC.

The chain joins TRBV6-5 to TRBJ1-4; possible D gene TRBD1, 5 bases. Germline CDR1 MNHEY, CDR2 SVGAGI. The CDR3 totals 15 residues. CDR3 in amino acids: CAAGPGPAFATKLFF. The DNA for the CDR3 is TGTGCAGCTGGGCCAGGGCCAGCCTTTGCTACAAAACTGTTTTTT.

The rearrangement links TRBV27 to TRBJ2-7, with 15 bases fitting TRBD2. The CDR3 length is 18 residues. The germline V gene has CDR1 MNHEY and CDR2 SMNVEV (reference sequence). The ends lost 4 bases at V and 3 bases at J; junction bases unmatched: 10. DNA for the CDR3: TGTGCCAGCAGTTCCCGGACTAGCGGGAGGGCCCGAGGCTACGAGCAGTACTTC. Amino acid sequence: CASSSRTSGRARGYEQYF.

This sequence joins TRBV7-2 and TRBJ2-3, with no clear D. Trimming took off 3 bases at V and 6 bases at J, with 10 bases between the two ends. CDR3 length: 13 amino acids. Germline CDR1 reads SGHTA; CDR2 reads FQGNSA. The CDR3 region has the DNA TGTGCCAGCAGCTTTTTAGGATCCGATACGCAGTATTTT. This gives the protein CASSFLGSDTQYF.

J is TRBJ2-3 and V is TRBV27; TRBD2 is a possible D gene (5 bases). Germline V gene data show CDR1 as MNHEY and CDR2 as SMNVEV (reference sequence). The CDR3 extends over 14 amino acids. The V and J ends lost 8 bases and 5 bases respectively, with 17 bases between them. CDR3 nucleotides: TGTGCCAGCGGCCACTACTCTAGCCAAGATACGCAGTATTTT. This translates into CASGHYSSQDTQYF.

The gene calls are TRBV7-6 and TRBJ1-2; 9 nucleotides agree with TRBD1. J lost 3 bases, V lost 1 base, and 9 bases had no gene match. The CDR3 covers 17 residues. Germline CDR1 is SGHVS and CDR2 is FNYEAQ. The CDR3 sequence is CASSLGGPGQGHYGYTF. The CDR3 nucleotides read TGTGCCAGCAGCTTAGGGGGACCGGGACAGGGACACTATGGCTACACCTTC. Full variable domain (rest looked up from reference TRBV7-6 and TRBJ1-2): GAGVSQSPRYKVTKRGQDVALRCDPISGHVSLYWYRQALGQGPEFLTYFNYEAQQDKSGLPNDRFSAERPEGSISTLTIQRTEQRDSAMYRCASSLGGPGQGHYGYTFGSGTRLTVV.

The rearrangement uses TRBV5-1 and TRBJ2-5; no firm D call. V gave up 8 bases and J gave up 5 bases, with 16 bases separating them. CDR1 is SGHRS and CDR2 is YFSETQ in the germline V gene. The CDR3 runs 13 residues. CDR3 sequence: CASRTLTWETQYF. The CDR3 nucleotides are TGCGCCAGTCGGACCCTGACATGGGAGACCCAGTACTTC.

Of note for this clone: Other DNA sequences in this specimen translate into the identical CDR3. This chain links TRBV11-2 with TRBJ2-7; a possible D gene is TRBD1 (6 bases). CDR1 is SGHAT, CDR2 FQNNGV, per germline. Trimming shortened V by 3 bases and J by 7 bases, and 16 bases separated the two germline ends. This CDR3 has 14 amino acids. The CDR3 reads CASSFRGGDYEQYF. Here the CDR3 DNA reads TGTGCCAGCAGCTTTCGTGGGGGCGATTATGAGCAGTACTTC.

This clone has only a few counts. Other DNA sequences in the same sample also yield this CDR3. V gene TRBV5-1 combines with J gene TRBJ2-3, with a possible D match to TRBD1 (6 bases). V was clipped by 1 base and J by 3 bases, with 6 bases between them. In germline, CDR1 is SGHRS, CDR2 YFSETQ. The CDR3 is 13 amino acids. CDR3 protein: CASSLQGTDTQYF. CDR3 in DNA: TGCGCCAGCAGCTTGCAGGGGACAGATACGCAGTATTTT.

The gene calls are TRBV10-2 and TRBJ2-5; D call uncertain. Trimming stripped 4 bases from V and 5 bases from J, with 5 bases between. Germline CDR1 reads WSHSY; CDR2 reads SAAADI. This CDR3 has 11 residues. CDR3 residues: CASSAVETQYF. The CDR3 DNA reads TGCGCCAGCAGTGCAGTCGAGACCCAGTACTTC.

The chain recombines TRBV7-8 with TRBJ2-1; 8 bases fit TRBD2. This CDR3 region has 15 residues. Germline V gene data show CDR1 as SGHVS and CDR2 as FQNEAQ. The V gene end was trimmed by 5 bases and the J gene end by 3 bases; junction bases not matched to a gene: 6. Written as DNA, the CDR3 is TGTGCCAGCAGCCTGACTAGCGTTCTCTACAATGAGCAGTTCTTC. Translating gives CASSLTSVLYNEQFF.